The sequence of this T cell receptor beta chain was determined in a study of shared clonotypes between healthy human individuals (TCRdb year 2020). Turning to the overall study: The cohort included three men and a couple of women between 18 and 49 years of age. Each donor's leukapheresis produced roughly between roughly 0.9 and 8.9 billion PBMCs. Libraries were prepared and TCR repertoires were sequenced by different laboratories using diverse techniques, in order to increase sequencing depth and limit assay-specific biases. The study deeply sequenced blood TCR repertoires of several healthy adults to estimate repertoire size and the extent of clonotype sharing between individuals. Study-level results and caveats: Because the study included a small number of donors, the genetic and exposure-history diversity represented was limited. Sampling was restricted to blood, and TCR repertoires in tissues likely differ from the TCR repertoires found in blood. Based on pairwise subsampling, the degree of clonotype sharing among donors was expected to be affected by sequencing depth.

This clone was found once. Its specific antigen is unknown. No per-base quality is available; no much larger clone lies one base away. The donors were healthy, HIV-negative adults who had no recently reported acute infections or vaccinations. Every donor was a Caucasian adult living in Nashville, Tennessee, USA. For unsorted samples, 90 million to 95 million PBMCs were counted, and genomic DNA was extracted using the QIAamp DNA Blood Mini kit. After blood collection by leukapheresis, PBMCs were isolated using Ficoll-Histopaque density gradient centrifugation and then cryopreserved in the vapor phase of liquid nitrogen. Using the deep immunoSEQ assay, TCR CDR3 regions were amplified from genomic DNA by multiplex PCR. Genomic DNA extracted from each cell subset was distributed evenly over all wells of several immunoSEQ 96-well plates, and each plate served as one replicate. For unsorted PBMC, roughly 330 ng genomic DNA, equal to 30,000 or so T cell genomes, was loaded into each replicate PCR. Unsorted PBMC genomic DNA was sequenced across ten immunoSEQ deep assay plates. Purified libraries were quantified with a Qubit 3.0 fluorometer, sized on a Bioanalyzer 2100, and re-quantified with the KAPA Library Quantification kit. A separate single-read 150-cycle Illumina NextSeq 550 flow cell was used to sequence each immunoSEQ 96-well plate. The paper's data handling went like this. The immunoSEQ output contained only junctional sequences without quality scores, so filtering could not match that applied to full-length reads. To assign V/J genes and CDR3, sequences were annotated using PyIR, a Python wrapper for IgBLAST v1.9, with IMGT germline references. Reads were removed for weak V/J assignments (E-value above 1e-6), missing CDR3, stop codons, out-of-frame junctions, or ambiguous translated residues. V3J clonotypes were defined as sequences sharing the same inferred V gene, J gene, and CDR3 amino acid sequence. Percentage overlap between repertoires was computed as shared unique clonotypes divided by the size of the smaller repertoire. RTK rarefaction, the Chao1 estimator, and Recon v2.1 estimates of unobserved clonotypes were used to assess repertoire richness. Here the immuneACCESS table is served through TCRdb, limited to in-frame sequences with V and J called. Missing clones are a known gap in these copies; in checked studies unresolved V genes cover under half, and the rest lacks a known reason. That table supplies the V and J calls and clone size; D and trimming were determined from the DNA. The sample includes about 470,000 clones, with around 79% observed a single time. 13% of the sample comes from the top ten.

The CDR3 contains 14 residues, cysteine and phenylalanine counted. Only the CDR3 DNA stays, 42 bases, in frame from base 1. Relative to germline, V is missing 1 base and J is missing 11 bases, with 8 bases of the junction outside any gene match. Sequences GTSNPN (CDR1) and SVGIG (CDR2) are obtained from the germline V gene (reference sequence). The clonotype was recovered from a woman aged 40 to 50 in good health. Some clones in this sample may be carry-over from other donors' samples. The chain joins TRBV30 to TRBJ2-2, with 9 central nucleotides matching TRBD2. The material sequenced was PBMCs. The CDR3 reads CAWSGGTSLGELFF. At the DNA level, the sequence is TGTGCCTGGAGTGGGGGGACTAGCTTGGGCGAGCTGTTTTTT.